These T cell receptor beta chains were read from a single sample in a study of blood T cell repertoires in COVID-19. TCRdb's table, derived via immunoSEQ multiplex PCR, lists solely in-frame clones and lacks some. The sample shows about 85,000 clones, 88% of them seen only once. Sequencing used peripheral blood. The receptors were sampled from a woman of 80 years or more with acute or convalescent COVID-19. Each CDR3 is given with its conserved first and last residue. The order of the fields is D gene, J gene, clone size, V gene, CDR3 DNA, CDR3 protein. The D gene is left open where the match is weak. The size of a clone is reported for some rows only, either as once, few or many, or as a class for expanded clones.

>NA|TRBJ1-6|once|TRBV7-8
TGTGCCAGCAGCTTTGACAGTTATAATTCACCCCTCCACTTT
CASSFDSYNSPLHF
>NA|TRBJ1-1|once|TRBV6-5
TGTGCCAGCAGTTCCGGGTGGGGGGGTCTTGAAGCTTTCTTT
CASSSGWGGLEAFF
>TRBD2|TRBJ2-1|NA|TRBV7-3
TGTGCCAGCAGCTCACCCGGGACTAGCGGAAATGAGCAGTTCTTC
CASSSPGTSGNEQFF
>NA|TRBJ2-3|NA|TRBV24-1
TGTGCCACCAGTGATTCCGACGGGAGCACAGATACGCAGTATTTT
CATSDSDGSTDTQYF
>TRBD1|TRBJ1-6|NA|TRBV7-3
TGTGCCAGCAGCCCCGGGACAGGGGTTGGTTCACCCCTCCACTTT
CASSPGTGVGSPLHF
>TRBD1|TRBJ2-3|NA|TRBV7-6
TGTGCCAGCAGCTTAGGACAGGGCATCGCAGATACGCAGTATTTT
CASSLGQGIADTQYF
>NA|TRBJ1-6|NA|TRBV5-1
TGCGCCAGCAGCTTGGTTGCGGGAGTTGTAAATTCACCCCTCCACTTT
CASSLVAGVVNSPLHF
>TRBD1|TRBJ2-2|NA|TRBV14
TGTGCCAGCAGGGGACAGTACACCGGGGAGCTGTTTTTT
CASRGQYTGELFF
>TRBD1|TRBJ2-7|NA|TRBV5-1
TGCGCCAGCAGCTCCTCATCGACAGGGCGCTACGAGCAGTACTTC
CASSSSSTGRYEQYF
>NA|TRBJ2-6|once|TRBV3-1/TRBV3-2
TGTGCCAGCAGCCAAGAAGGGGGCTCTGGGGCCAACGTCCTGACTTTC
CASSQEGGSGANVLTF
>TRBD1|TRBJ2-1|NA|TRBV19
TGTGCCAGTAAAAACACAGGGGATGAGCAGTTCTTC
CASKNTGDEQFF
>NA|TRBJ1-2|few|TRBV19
TGTGCCAGTAGGACTGCAGGGCTACTGGAGGGCTACACCTTC
CASRTAGLLEGYTF
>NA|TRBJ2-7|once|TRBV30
TGTGCCTGGAGTGTAAAGGGAGGCACACAGTACTTC
CAWSVKGGTQYF
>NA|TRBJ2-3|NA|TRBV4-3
TGCGCCAGCAGCCAGCGAGGAGATACGCAGTATTTT
CASSQRGDTQYF
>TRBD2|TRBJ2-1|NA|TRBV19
TGTGCCAGTAGTATTGGACTAGCGGGGGCCGGCTCCTACAATGAGCAGTTCTTC
CASSIGLAGAGSYNEQFF
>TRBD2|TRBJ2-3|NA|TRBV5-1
TGCGCCAGCAGCCTTGGGACTAGCGTATCGGATACGCAGTATTTT
CASSLGTSVSDTQYF
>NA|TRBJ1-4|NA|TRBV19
TGTGCCAGTAGTCCGAGGCCCCAAGAGGTTGAAAAACTGTTTTTT
CASSPRPQEVEKLFF